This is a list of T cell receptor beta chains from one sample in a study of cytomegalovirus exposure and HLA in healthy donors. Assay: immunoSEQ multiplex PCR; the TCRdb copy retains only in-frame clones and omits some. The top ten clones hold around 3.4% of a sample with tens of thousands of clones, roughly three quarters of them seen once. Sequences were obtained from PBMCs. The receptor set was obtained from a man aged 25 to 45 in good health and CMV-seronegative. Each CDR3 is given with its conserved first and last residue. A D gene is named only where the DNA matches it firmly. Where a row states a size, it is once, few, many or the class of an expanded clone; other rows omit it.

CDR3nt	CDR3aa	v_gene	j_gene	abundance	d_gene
TGTGCCAGCATAAGCGGGAGGGCCCCTCCCTTCTACAATGAGCAGTTCTTC	CASISGRAPPFYNEQFF	TRBV21-1	TRBJ2-1	-	-
TGTGCCAGCAGTTACTCCGCGGGGGCTACCGGGGAGCTGTTTTTT	CASSYSAGATGELFF	TRBV6-5	TRBJ2-2	-	-
TGTGCCAGCAGCTCCGGGACAGGGTATTACTCTGGAAACACCATATATTTT	CASSSGTGYYSGNTIYF	TRBV7-6	TRBJ1-3	-	TRBD1
TGTGCCAGCAGCACCGGACTAGCGGGGGGGCTGGTGACCCAGTACTTC	CASSTGLAGGLVTQYF	TRBV7-9	TRBJ2-5	once	TRBD2
TGTGCCAGTAGTATGTCAAGCGGGGGATTCTACAATGAGCAGTTCTTC	CASSMSSGGFYNEQFF	TRBV19	TRBJ2-1	-	TRBD2
TGTGCCAGCAGCTTGTTCAGGGTTGGGGACACTGAAGCTTTCTTT	CASSLFRVGDTEAFF	TRBV5-5	TRBJ1-1	-	-
TGTGCCAGCAGCCTAGGGGGAGCGCAGCGGGTCCTGACTTTC	CASSLGGAQRVLTF	TRBV27	TRBJ2-6	few	-
TGCGCCAGCAGCTCGACAGGGAATGAGCAGTTCTTC	CASSSTGNEQFF	TRBV5-1	TRBJ2-1	few	TRBD1
TGTGCCAGCAGCTTAGGCAGGGGGCTGATTTTAGAGACCCAGTACTTC	CASSLGRGLILETQYF	TRBV7-6	TRBJ2-5	-	TRBD1
TGTGCCAGCAGCTCGGACAGCACACACCAAGAGACCCAGTACTTC	CASSSDSTHQETQYF	TRBV5-8	TRBJ2-5	-	-
TGTGCCAGCAGCCTCGGACAGGGACGTGGGGCCCAGTACTTC	CASSLGQGRGAQYF	TRBV14	TRBJ2-5	-	TRBD1
TGTGCCAGCAGTTACGACTCAAACCGGGGCTACACCTTC	CASSYDSNRGYTF	TRBV6-5	TRBJ1-2	-	-
TGTTCCAGCAGCTTATTGCAGGGTTCCTACGAGCAGTACTTC	CSSSLLQGSYEQYF	TRBV7-9	TRBJ2-7	-	-
TGTGCCAGCAGCCCAATGACAGGGCTGGAGGGCTACACCTTC	CASSPMTGLEGYTF	TRBV7-2	TRBJ1-2	-	TRBD1
TGTGCCAGCAGCTTAGGACAAACGGCTCAACGTGGCTACACCTTC	CASSLGQTAQRGYTF	TRBV7-2	TRBJ1-2	once	-
TGCAGCGCCGGAACAGGGATGGCCATGGGAAACACCATATATTTT	CSAGTGMAMGNTIYF	TRBV29-1	TRBJ1-3	-	-
TGTGCCAGCTATCCCGGGACAGGGACCTACGAGCAGTACTTC	CASYPGTGTYEQYF	TRBV28	TRBJ2-7	-	TRBD1
TGTGCCAGCAGCGCGGCCCGGGACAGTGAAGCTTTCTTT	CASSAARDSEAFF	TRBV2	TRBJ1-1	-	TRBD1
TGTGCCAGCAGTTCTAGCGGGGGGGCTTACAATGAGCAGTTCTTC	CASSSSGGAYNEQFF	TRBV6-4	TRBJ2-1	-	TRBD2
TGTGCCAGCGATGGTTCCGTGGAGGGGATCTACGAGCAGTACTTC	CASDGSVEGIYEQYF	TRBV7-9	TRBJ2-7	-	-
TGTGCCAGTAGTTTTCGGTCCAGCGCTGAAGCTTTCTTT	CASSFRSSAEAFF	TRBV19	TRBJ1-1	-	-
TGTGCCAGCAGTTTAGGGCAGGGGGCGAATACGGGCAATCAGCCCCAGCATTTT	CASSLGQGANTGNQPQHF	TRBV28	TRBJ1-5	-	TRBD1
TGTGCCAGCAGAGGGACAGGCGTGGAATCAGCCCAGCATTTT	CASRGTGVESAQHF	TRBV2	TRBJ1-5	-	TRBD1
TGTGCCAGCAGCGTAGGACAGGAGAACACTGAAGCTTTCTTT	CASSVGQENTEAFF	TRBV9	TRBJ1-1	few	-
TGTGCTAGCAGCTTAGCCCCACGACAGGGGGCGGACACCGGGGAGCTGTTTTTT	CASSLAPRQGADTGELFF	TRBV7-7	TRBJ2-2	-	TRBD1
TGTGCCAGCAGTCAGGGCGGTGGGCTCGAGCAGTACTTC	CASSQGGGLEQYF	TRBV5-6	TRBJ2-7	once	-
TGTGCCAGCAGCTTAGGCGGGACAGCCCGCTATGGCTACACCTTC	CASSLGGTARYGYTF	TRBV7-2	TRBJ1-2	-	TRBD1
TGTGCCTGGAACATGGAGTTATTGACAGGGGTGCGTGGCTACACCTTC	CAWNMELLTGVRGYTF	TRBV30	TRBJ1-2	-	TRBD1
TGCGCCAGCAGTGTTGGGGCAGCTTCAGAAGCTTTCTTT	CASSVGAASEAFF	TRBV10-1	TRBJ1-1	few	-
TGTGCCAGCAGCCCAATGGGGAGGGGAACTAACTATGGCTACACCTTC	CASSPMGRGTNYGYTF	TRBV7-6	TRBJ1-2	-	-
TGCGCCAGCAGTTCTAGCGGATACAATGAGCAGTTCTTC	CASSSSGYNEQFF	TRBV5-1	TRBJ2-1	-	TRBD2
TGTGCCAGCAACGGACAGGGAGGGGACACTGAAGCTTTCTTT	CASNGQGGDTEAFF	TRBV2	TRBJ1-1	-	TRBD1
TGTTCCAGCAGCTTAGGTGCGGTATGGGACACTGAAGCTTTCTTT	CSSSLGAVWDTEAFF	TRBV7-9	TRBJ1-1	once	-
TGCAGCGTTGACTCTCCCGGGACTAGCTACAATGAGCAGTTCTTC	CSVDSPGTSYNEQFF	TRBV29-1	TRBJ2-1	once	TRBD2
TGTGCCAGCAGGGAGGACAGGTTCTACGAGCAGTACTTC	CASREDRFYEQYF	TRBV2	TRBJ2-7	-	TRBD1
TGCGCCAGCAGCTTGGGAGACAGCCAACGTGAGCAGTTCTTC	CASSLGDSQREQFF	TRBV5-1	TRBJ2-1	-	-
TGTGCCAGCAGCCTTATTCCAGGGGGATATAATTCACCCCTCCACTTT	CASSLIPGGYNSPLHF	TRBV6-6	TRBJ1-6	-	TRBD1
TGTGCCAGCTCGCGGACAGGAGCGAACACTGAAGCTTTCTTT	CASSRTGANTEAFF	TRBV18	TRBJ1-1	-	TRBD1
TGTGCCTCGGGGGGGGCCACAGATACGCAGTATTTT	CASGGATDTQYF	TRBV30	TRBJ2-3	-	TRBD2
TGTGCCAGCAGTCTACAAGCGGGAAACCCCTCCTACGAGCAGTACTTC	CASSLQAGNPSYEQYF	TRBV27	TRBJ2-7	-	TRBD2
TGTGCCAGCAGCTTCATTACAGGGGTGGGGACTGAAGCTTTCTTT	CASSFITGVGTEAFF	TRBV5-6	TRBJ1-1	-	TRBD1
TGTGCCAGCAAAGGGACTTACCGCTCCTATAATTCACCCCTCCACTTT	CASKGTYRSYNSPLHF	TRBV11-2	TRBJ1-6	-	-
TGTGCCAGCAGTTTAGGGACAGTCGCCAATGAGCAGTTCTTC	CASSLGTVANEQFF	TRBV28	TRBJ2-1	-	TRBD1
TGTGCCAGTAGTATACGCCAGGACAGTAAAACCCACGAGCAGTACTTC	CASSIRQDSKTHEQYF	TRBV19	TRBJ2-7	-	-
TGTGCCAGCAGCTTAATCCAGGGAGAGACCCAGTACTTC	CASSLIQGETQYF	TRBV7-2	TRBJ2-5	-	-
TGTGCCAGCAGCTTTGACAGCGGGGGAGCGGGGGAGCAGTACTTC	CASSFDSGGAGEQYF	TRBV7-8	TRBJ2-7	-	TRBD2
TGTGCCAGCAGCTTAGGACAGGAAAACATTCAGTACTTC	CASSLGQENIQYF	TRBV5-5	TRBJ2-4	-	TRBD1
TGCGCCAGCAGCCAACTGGACAGGGGCGACACCATATATTTT	CASSQLDRGDTIYF	TRBV4-3	TRBJ1-3	-	TRBD1
TGTGCCAGTAGTATGTCCAGCGGAGACTACAATGAGCAGTTCTTC	CASSMSSGDYNEQFF	TRBV19	TRBJ2-1	-	-
TGCGCCAGCAGCGGCTGGACAGGGGACGAAAAACTGTTTTTT	CASSGWTGDEKLFF	TRBV5-1	TRBJ1-4	-	TRBD1
TGTGCCAGCAGTGAATCGTGGGCACAGAGTAATGAAAAACTGTTTTTT	CASSESWAQSNEKLFF	TRBV25-1	TRBJ1-4	-	-
TGTGCCTGGAGACACCCCCCTGTAATTACCCTAGCCAAAAACATTCAGTACTTC	CAWRHPPVITLAKNIQYF	TRBV30	TRBJ2-4	-	-